Presented here are 3 T cell receptor beta chains from one specimen sequenced in a study of response to subunit inactivated influenza vaccine. TCRdb re-called the RT-PCR reads through MiXCR, storing one row per CDR3 protein. The sample carries approximately 160,000 distinct CDR3 sequences, over 8.5% recorded once. The sequenced sample was CD8+ T cells sorted from PBMCs, obtained roughly 24 months after vaccination. The receptors were gathered from a man between 50 and 69 years old who received an inactivated influenza vaccine.

This sequence joins TRBV28 and TRBJ2-7; 11 bases map to TRBD1. The CDR3 loop spans 15 amino acids. The V segment lost 5 bases and the J segment 3 bases; nucleotides outside the gene matches: 6. Germline CDR1 and CDR2: MDHEN and SYDVKM. Written as DNA, the CDR3 is TGTGCCAGCAGTCCGGGACAGGGGGAAGGCTACGAGCAGTACTTC. The encoded protein is CASSPGQGEGYEQYF.

The chain links TRBV10-3 to TRBJ1-1; no reliable D call. The CDR3 consists of 14 residues. Trimming took off 4 bases at V and 1 base at J, with 10 bases between the two ends. Germline V gene lookup returns CDR1 ENHRY and CDR2 SYGVKD. DNA for the CDR3: TGTGCCATCAGTGTGATAGAGGGGAACACTGAAGCTTTCTTT. Its protein product is CAISVIEGNTEAFF.

This clonotype was seen a handful of times. The chain uses TRBV7-2 and TRBJ2-7; D not certain. Germline V gene lookup returns CDR1 SGHTA and CDR2 FQGNSA. The V end lost 1 base, the J end lost 1 base, and 8 bases lay between the germline ends. This CDR3 contains 14 residues. The DNA for the CDR3 is TGTGCCAGCAGCTTAGGAGCGCGGTCCTACGAGCAGTACTTC. The encoded protein is CASSLGARSYEQYF.